This record concerns one TCR beta chain sequence. Its antigen is unknown. Base qualities are not provided; no much larger clone lies one nucleotide away. The data belong to a study of T cell responses to AZD1222 COVID-19 vaccine (dated by TCRdb to about 2021). With regard to the full study: Because spike-specific TCR depth and breadth did not differ between the two schedules, AZD1222 recipients who got a second dose at roughly 4 weeks were pooled with those who got a second dose at roughly 12 weeks. TCR sequencing was performed for 233 trial participants, of whom about 200 were given two doses of AZD1222 and around 25 were given two doses of MenACWY control vaccine. Trial participants were enrolled by age into subgroups of 18-55, 56-69 and 70-plus years, and around 140, 26 and 57 TCR-sequenced participants, respectively, were included in these subgroups. General findings and caveats noted by the study authors: Vaccine-associated CD4 TCRs spanned the whole spike protein, with dominant responses in regions 160-218 and 743-854. Participants were mostly white British and included more females than males, and it was suggested by the authors that clonal diversity may have been underestimated. The 56-69-year group was small, and its depth increase did not reach significance, likely because of low power. A significant rise in spike-specific TCR breadth and depth was observed after two AZD1222 doses relative to day 0 and relative to MenACWY recipients. Because no day 14 peak-response samples were available, the repertoires could be characterized only after the peak T cell response. Epitopes outside the regions mutated in the B.1.351 and B.1.1.7 variants were reportedly recognized by nearly half of the unique spike-specific TCRs. Conclusions about previously exposed vaccinees are limited because only five to seven AZD1222 recipients were SARS-CoV-2 seropositive at baseline.

The trim is 3 bases for V and 0 bases for J, with a gap of 13 bases between the germline ends. CDR1 and CDR2, per the germline V gene, are SGHDT and YYEEEE. From the cysteine through the phenylalanine, the CDR3 covers 16 amino acids. Only the CDR3 DNA stays, 48 bases, in frame from base 1. The time point label corresponds to: baseline before first vaccination. Vaccinee samples came from UK trials COV001 and COV002, including a single-blind randomized controlled phase 2/3 trial of AZD1222 (ChAdOx1 nCoV-19) in healthy adults. For TCRbeta chain sequencing, PBMC samples were collected from trial participants at day 0 and at day 28 after the second dose. The CDR3 regions of human TCRbeta chains were analyzed by immunosequencing. The authors' pipeline ran thus. Repertoire TCRs were matched against a reference library of SARS-CoV-2-specific TCRs generated with the MIRA antigen-specificity platform. Breadth was defined as the fraction of unique TCRs that were SARS-CoV-2-associated. Depth was defined as the fraction of total T cells that were SARS-CoV-2-associated. Using the MIRA data, each spike-specific TCR was mapped to the spike region that the TCR reacts to and placed in a CD4 or CD8 class. Log10-transformed breadth and depth values were compared by one-way ANOVA with Sidak's multiple comparisons tests. Drawn from immuneACCESS, this table holds only the in-frame rearrangements with V and J called that TCRdb kept. Clones are partly lost; checked studies trace under half to an unresolved V gene and leave the rest unexplained. The V and J calls and clone size were taken over from that table, and D and trimming were inferred from the DNA. Recorded for this sample are some 90,000 clones; roughly 88% of them occurred a single time. The ten most abundant clones make up about 19% of the sample.

The sequences come from peripheral blood, collected on day 0 of AZD1222 vaccination. This sequence was found in an adult in good health. The sequence joins TRBV5-6 to TRBJ1-3; tentative D gene TRBD1, with 6 bases matching. At the DNA level, the sequence is TGTGCCAGCAGCTGGGGCAGGGGTTCCTCTGGAAACACCATATATTTT. The resulting protein is CASSWGRGSSGNTIYF. The variable domain in full, with residues beyond the CDR3 obtained from the reference TRBV5-6 and TRBJ1-3 genes, is DAGVTQSPTHLIKTRGQQVTLRCSPKSGHDTVSWYQQALGQGPQFIFQYYEEEERQRGNFPDRFSGHQFPNYSSELNVNALLLGDSALYLCASSWGRGSSGNTIYFGEGSWLTVV.